This TCR beta chain appears in the sequencing data of a study of T cell changes during pregnancy in multiple sclerosis (dated by TCRdb to between 2018 and 2021). Some background on the complete study: In women with multiple sclerosis, the researchers looked at how the T cell repertoire shifted as pregnancy progressed.

As for this clone: Its antigen has not been determined. Base qualities were left out, and no much larger clone turns up one base away.

Counted from cysteine to phenylalanine, this CDR3 has 14 amino acids. This entry keeps only the CDR3 DNA: 42 bases, framed from base 1. At the junction V is shortened by 4 bases and J by 6 bases; bases outside the gene matches: 8. Based on the germline V gene, the CDR1 and CDR2 sequences are SGHVS and FNYEAQ. Libraries came from the immunoSEQ multiplex PCR assay. TCRdb took this table from immuneACCESS and kept in-frame rearrangements with V and J called. Such tables lack part of the clones; where checked against another copy, unresolved V genes explain under half of the gap, and the rest is unexplained. In all, the sample holds about 79,000 clones, and about 93% of those were seen once. The top ten clones comprise 0.45% to 0.6% of the sample.

The TCR was taken from a female donor with multiple sclerosis, enrolled in a pregnancy study. The V and J genes are TRBV7-6 and TRBJ2-5, with TRBD2 identical over 7 junction bases. The sample was CD4+ T cells from peripheral blood mononuclear cells, taken in the second trimester of pregnancy. CDR3 region: CASSYSAGPQTQYF. The sequenced DNA is TGTGCCAGCAGCTACTCAGCGGGGCCCCAGACCCAGTACTTC. When the CDR3 is completed using the reference TRBV7-6 and TRBJ2-5 genes on either side, the full variable domain is GAGVSQSPRYKVTKRGQDVALRCDPISGHVSLYWYRQALGQGPEFLTYFNYEAQQDKSGLPNDRFSAERPEGSISTLTIQRTEQRDSAMYRCASSYSAGPQTQYFGPGTRLLVL.